This T cell receptor beta chain emerged from a study of STAT5B mutations in CD4+ large granular lymphocyte leukemia. The study's findings and limits: The CD4+ versus CD8+ T-LGLL clonality difference may reflect limited sample size. Main leukemic clonotypes were patient-specific, but under 30% appeared at low frequency elsewhere. Top patient clones used TRBV06 genes more often: 8/27 versus 2/35 in controls.

Note on this clone: Its antigen is not known.

The assay was run at survey level. The protocol was immunoSEQ multiplex PCR, while the TCRdb copy is restricted to in-frame clones and leaves out a portion. The table includes about 32,000 clones, 78% detected once. The CDR3 totals 14 residues. The V gene lost 5 bases and the J gene lost 7 bases, with 17 bases spanning the gap. The germline V gene has CDR1 MDHEN and CDR2 SYDVKM. This chain links TRBV28 with TRBJ1-1; a possible D gene is TRBD1 (5 bases). The sequenced sample was CD4+ T cells from blood buffy coats. This TCR came from a human donor in good health. CDR3 DNA: TGTGCCAGCAGTCCCCCTCCAGGGAGGAATGAAGCTTTCTTT. Amino acids: CASSPPPGRNEAFF.